This T cell receptor beta chain emerged from a study of response to subunit inactivated influenza vaccine. TCRdb re-called the RT-PCR reads through MiXCR, storing one row per CDR3 protein. The sample has about 180,000 distinct CDR3 sequences, about 9% seen once. Study-wide results and limits: It was suggested by the authors that few new T cells are recruited by each seasonal influenza vaccination.

This clonotype was picked up many times. Its antigen is unknown. The receptor was isolated from a man aged 45-65 years who received an inactivated influenza vaccine. Sequenced material: non-naive T cells sorted from PBMCs, taken on the day of vaccination.

CDR3 residues: CASSLVGGADYNEQFF. The CDR3 nucleotides read TGCGCCAGCAGCTTGGTGGGGGGCGCGGACTACAATGAGCAGTTCTTC. This chain connects TRBV5-1 to TRBJ2-1; D might be TRBD1 or TRBD2, each matching 6 bases. V lost 0 bases and J 3 bases, leaving 13 bases between the germline ends. Germline CDR1 reads SGHRS; CDR2 reads YFSETQ. The CDR3 length is 16 residues.